Presented here are 11 T cell receptor beta chains from one specimen sequenced in a study of control samples from healthy donors and cancer patients. TCRdb's table, derived via immunoSEQ multiplex PCR, lists solely in-frame clones and lacks some. The table records over 30,000 clones, around 87% of them present only once. The specimen was PBMCs. These receptor sequences come from a woman aged 40 to 49 with lung cancer.

The chain combines TRBV7-8 with TRBJ1-4; D not resolved. Trimming removed 5 bases from V and 4 bases from J, with 11 bases in between. The CDR3 runs 14 residues. CDR1 and CDR2 from the germline V gene are SGHVS and FQNEAQ. CDR3 DNA: TGTGCCAGCAGCGTTGTACGGGGTAATGAAAAACTGTTTTTT. It codes for CASSVVRGNEKLFF.

V is TRBV28 and J is TRBJ2-7; D gene ambiguous. CDR1 MDHEN and CDR2 SYDVKM come from the germline V gene. The CDR3 contains 11 residues. The V and J ends lost 3 bases and 3 bases respectively, with 3 bases between them. The DNA of the CDR3 is TGTGCCAGCAGTTTTAACTACGAGCAGTACTTC. It yields the protein CASSFNYEQYF.

J is TRBJ1-1 and V is TRBV6-6; D gene uncertain. The CDR3 runs to 13 residues. Germline CDR1 is MNHNY and CDR2 is SVGAGI (reference sequence). V was cut by 6 bases and J by 1 base, with 9 bases left in between. CDR3 region: CASRDQKNTEAFF. The DNA for the CDR3 is TGTGCCAGCAGAGATCAGAAGAACACTGAAGCTTTCTTT.

The chain couples TRBV7-2 to TRBJ2-1, with D uncertain. Looked up from germline, CDR1 is SGHTA and CDR2 is FQGNSA. The V end lost 5 bases, the J end lost 8 bases, and 7 bases lay between the germline ends. This CDR3 is 11 amino acids long. The CDR3 reads CASSRSYEQFF. In DNA, the CDR3 is TGTGCCAGCAGCCGCTCGTATGAGCAGTTCTTC.

The rearrangement joins TRBV5-1 to TRBJ2-7; D possibly corresponds to TRBD1 (6 bases). V was trimmed by 0 bases and J by 7 bases, leaving 14 bases between them. The germline gives CDR1 SGHRS, CDR2 YFSETQ. The CDR3 sequence is 14 residues long. The CDR3 sequence is CASSLDRAVREQYF. The CDR3 nucleotides are TGCGCCAGCAGCTTGGACAGGGCGGTGAGAGAGCAGTACTTC.

J is TRBJ1-3 and V is TRBV7-3; 7 nucleotides line up with TRBD1. The CDR3 has 14 residues. CDR1 SGHTA and CDR2 FQGTGA come from the germline V gene. V gave up 4 bases and J gave up 2 bases; unmatched junction bases: 2. The chain's CDR3 is CASSSTGTGNTIYF. CDR3 sequence (DNA): TGTGCCAGCAGCTCGACAGGGACTGGAAACACCATATATTTT.

In its sample, this clone was seen once. This chain links TRBV3-1 (or the pseudogene TRBV3-2) with TRBJ2-2; D is tentatively TRBD1 or TRBD2 (6 bases each). V lost 7 bases and J 7 bases, leaving 16 bases between the germline ends. This CDR3 contains 14 residues. The germline V gene encodes CDR1 LGHDT and CDR2 YNNKEL (reference sequence). CDR3 nucleotide sequence: TGTGCCAGCAACCGGGGGCAGGCCGACGGGGAGCTGTTTTTT. Its translation: CASNRGQADGELFF.

A few counts support this clone. CDR3 protein: CATSILGEKLFF. The CDR3 DNA follows: TGTGCCACCAGCATATTGGGAGAAAAACTGTTTTTT. This chain connects TRBV15 to TRBJ1-4; D ambiguous. Trimming cost V 4 bases and J 8 bases, with 8 bases left between them. The CDR3 totals 12 residues. Germline V gene lookup returns CDR1 LNHNV and CDR2 YYDKDF (reference sequence). Complete variable domain (other parts from reference TRBV15 and TRBJ1-4): DAMVIQNPRYQVTQFGKPVTLSCSQTLNHNVMYWYQQKSSQAPKLLFHYYDKDFNNEADTPDNFQSRRPNTSFCFLDIRSPGLGDTAMYLCATSILGEKLFFGSGTQLSVL.

Here the CDR3 DNA reads TGTGCCAGTAGTGGGCAAATCAACACTGAAGCTTTCTTT. Its protein product is CASSGQINTEAFF. The chain uses TRBV19 and TRBJ1-1; D is uncertain. The V and J ends lost 5 bases and 2 bases respectively, with 9 bases between them. This CDR3 region has 13 residues. Germline V gene sequence: CDR1 LNHDA, CDR2 SQIVND (reference sequence).

The J gene is TRBJ1-1, the V gene TRBV9, with TRBD1 matching 7 bases. The CDR3 is made up of 17 amino acids. From germline, CDR1 is SGDLS and CDR2 YYNGEE. V lost 3 bases and J lost 1; bases outside the gene matches: 12. The CDR3 protein is CASSETGNPKPNTEAFF. The CDR3 coding sequence is TGTGCCAGCAGCGAGACAGGGAATCCAAAGCCGAACACTGAAGCTTTCTTT.

CDR3 protein: CASSTPPGTGRYNSPLHF. The CDR3 nucleotides read TGTGCCAGTAGTACACCCCCGGGGACGGGCCGCTATAATTCACCCCTCCACTTT. The chain combines TRBV19 with TRBJ1-6; maybe TRBD1 (5 bases). The CDR3 runs to 18 residues. With 4 bases removed from V and 3 bases from J, the gap between germline ends came to 19 bases. Per germline, CDR1 LNHDA and CDR2 SQIVND (reference sequence).